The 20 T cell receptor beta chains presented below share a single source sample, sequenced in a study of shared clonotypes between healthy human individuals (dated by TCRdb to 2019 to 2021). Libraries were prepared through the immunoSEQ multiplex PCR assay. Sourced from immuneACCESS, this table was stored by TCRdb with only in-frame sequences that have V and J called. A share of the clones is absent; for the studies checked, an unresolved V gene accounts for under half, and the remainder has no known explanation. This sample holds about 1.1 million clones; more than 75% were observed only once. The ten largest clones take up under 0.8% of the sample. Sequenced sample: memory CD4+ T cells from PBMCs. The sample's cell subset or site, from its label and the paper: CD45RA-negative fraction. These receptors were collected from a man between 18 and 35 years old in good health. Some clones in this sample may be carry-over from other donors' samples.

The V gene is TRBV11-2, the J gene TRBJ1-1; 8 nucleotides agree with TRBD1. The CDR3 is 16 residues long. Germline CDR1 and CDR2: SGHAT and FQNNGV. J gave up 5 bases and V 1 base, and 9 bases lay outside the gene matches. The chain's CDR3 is CASSLGPGGSGTEAFF. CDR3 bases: TGTGCCAGCAGCTTAGGGCCAGGGGGCTCGGGTACTGAAGCTTTCTTT.

The CDR3 coding sequence is TGCGCCAGCAGCTTGGCCGGGACAGAAGCAGAGACCCAGTACTTC. Encoded protein: CASSLAGTEAETQYF. This sequence joins TRBV5-1 and TRBJ2-5; 7 bases agree with TRBD1. The CDR3 consists of 15 residues. V was clipped by 0 bases and J by 4 bases; unmatched bases: 6. The germline gives CDR1 SGHRS, CDR2 YFSETQ.

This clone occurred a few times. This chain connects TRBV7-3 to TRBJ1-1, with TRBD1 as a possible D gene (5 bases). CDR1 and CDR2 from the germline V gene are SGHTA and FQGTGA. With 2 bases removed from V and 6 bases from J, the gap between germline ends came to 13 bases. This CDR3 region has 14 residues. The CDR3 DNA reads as TGTGCCAGCAGCTTATACAAACAGGCTCCTGAAGCTTTCTTT. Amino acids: CASSLYKQAPEAFF.

The CDR3 DNA reads TGTGCCAGCAGTGATCCCCGGGGAGGGTACTTC. Residues: CASSDPRGGYF. The chain has TRBV6-5 and TRBJ2-7; possible D gene TRBD2, 6 bases. Per germline, CDR1 MNHEY and CDR2 SVGAGI. V lost 5 bases, J lost 12 bases, and 14 bases lay in between. The CDR3 spans 11 residues.

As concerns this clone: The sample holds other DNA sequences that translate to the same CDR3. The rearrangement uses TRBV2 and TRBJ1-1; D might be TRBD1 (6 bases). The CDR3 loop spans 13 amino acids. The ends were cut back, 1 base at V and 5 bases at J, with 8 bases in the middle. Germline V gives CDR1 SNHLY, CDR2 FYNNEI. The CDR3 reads CASSEGRGTEAFF. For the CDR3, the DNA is TGTGCCAGCAGTGAAGGGAGGGGGACTGAAGCTTTCTTT.

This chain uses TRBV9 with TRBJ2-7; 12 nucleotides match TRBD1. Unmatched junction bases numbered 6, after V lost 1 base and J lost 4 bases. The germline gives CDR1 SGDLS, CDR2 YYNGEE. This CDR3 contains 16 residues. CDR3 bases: TGTGCCAGCAGCGTATCTGGGGGACAGGGGGCATACGAGCAGTACTTC. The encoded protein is CASSVSGGQGAYEQYF.

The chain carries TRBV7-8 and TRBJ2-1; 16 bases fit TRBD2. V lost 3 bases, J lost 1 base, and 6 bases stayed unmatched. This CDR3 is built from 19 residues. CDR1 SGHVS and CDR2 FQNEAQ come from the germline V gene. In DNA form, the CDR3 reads TGTGCCAGCAGCTTGGGTGGGACTAGCGGGAGGGGATCCTACAATGAGCAGTTCTTC. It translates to CASSLGGTSGRGSYNEQFF.

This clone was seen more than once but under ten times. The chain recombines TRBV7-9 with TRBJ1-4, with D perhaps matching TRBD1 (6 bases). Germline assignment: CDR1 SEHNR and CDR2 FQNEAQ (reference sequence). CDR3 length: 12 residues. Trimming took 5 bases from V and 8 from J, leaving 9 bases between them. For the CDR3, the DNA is TGTGCCAGCAGCCCACAGGGCGAAAAACTGTTTTTT. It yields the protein CASSPQGEKLFF.

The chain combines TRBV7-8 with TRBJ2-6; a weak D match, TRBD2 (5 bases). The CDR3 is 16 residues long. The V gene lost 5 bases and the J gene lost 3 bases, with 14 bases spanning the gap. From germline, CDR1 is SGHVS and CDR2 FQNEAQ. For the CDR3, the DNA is TGTGCCAGCAGCCCTCTCGGGGTGTTTGGGGCCAACGTCCTGACTTTC. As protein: CASSPLGVFGANVLTF.

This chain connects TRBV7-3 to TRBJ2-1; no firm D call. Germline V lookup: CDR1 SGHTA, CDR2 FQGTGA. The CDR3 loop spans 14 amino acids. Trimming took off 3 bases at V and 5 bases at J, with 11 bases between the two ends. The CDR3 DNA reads TGTGCCAGCAGCTTCTCAGCCGTCGACAATGAGCAGTTCTTC. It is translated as CASSFSAVDNEQFF.

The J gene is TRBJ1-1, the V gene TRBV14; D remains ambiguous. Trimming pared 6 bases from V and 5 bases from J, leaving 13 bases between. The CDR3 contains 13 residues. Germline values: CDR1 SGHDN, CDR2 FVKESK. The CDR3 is CASSHAGVTEAFF. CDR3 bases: TGTGCCAGCAGTCACGCCGGGGTGACTGAAGCTTTCTTT.

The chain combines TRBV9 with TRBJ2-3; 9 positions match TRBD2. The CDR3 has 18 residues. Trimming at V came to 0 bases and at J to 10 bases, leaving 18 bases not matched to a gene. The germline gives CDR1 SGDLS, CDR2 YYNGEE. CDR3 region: CASSVGWAGLAMGVAQYF. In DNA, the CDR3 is TGTGCCAGCAGCGTAGGCTGGGCGGGACTAGCCATGGGGGTAGCGCAGTATTTT.

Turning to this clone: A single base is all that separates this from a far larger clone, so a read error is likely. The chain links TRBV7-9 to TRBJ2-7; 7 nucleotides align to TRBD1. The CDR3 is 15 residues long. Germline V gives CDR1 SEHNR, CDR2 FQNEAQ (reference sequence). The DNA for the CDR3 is TGTGCCAGCGGCTTAATCGGGACAGCTCTCAACGAGCAGTACTTC. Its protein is CASGLIGTALNEQYF. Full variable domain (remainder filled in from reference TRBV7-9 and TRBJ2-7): DTGVSQNPRHKITKRGQNVTFRCDPISEHNRLYWYRQTLGQGPEFLTYFQNEAQLEKSRLLSDRFSAERPKGSFSTLEIQRTEQGDSAMYLCASGLIGTALNEQYFGPGTRLTVT.

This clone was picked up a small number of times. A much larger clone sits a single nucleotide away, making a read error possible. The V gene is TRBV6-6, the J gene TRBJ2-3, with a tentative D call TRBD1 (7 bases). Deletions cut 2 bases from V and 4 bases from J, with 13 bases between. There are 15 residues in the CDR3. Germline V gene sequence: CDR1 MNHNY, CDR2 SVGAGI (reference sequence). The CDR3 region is CASSYPGGGADTQYF. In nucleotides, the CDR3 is TGTGCCAGCAGTTACCCAGGAGGGGGCGCAGATACGCAGTATTTT.

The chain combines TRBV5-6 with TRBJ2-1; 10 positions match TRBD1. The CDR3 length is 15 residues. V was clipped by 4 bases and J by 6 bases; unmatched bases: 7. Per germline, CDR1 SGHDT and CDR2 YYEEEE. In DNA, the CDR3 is TGTGCCAGCAGCCCGGGACAGGGGTTTGCCAATGAGCAGTTCTTC. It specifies CASSPGQGFANEQFF. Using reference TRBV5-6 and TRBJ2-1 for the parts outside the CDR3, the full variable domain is DAGVTQSPTHLIKTRGQQVTLRCSPKSGHDTVSWYQQALGQGPQFIFQYYEEEERQRGNFPDRFSGHQFPNYSSELNVNALLLGDSALYLCASSPGQGFANEQFFGPGTRLTVL.

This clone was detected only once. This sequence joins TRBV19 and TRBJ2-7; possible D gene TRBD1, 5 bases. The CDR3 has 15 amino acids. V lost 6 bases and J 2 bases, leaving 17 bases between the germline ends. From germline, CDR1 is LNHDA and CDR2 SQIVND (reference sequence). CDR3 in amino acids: CASSPLTGSTYEQYF. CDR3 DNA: TGTGCCAGTAGCCCGTTAACAGGATCTACCTACGAGCAGTACTTC.

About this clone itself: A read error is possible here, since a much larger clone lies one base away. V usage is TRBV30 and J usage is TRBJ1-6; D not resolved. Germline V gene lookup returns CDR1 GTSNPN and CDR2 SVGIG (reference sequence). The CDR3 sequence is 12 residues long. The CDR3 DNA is TGTGCCTGGAGTGTAGCGTATTCACCCCTCCGCTTT. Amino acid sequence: CAWSVAYSPLRF.

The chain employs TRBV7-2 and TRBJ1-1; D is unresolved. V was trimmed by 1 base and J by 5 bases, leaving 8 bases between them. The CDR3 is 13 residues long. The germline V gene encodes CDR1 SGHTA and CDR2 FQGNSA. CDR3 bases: TGTGCCAGCAGCTTAGTTTTCGGGACTGAAGCTTTCTTT. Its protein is CASSLVFGTEAFF.

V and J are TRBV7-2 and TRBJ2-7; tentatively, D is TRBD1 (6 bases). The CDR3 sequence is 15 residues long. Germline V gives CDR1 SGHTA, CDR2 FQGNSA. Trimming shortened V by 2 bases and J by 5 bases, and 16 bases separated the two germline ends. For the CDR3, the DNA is TGTGCCAGCAGCTTAAGTCCCACAGGGCCGGACGAGCAGTACTTC. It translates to CASSLSPTGPDEQYF.

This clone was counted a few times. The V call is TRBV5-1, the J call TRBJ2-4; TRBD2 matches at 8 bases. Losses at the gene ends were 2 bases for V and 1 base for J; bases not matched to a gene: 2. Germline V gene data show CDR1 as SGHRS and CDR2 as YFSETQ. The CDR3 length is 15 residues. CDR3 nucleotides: TGCGCCAGCAGCTTAGCGGGAGAGGCCAAAAACATTCAGTACTTC. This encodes CASSLAGEAKNIQYF.